These 3 T cell receptor beta chains were all obtained from the same sample, sequenced in a study of beta chain features in type 1 diabetes. Expressed TCRB transcripts were sequenced because the isolated RNA had all been reverse transcribed beforehand. Libraries were prepared by immunoSEQ multiplex PCR; TCRdb keeps only in-frame clonotypes and omits some of them. The sample holds 130,000 to 150,000 clones, about 10% seen once. Sequenced: naive CD4+ T cells from blood. The receptors shown here come from a man younger than 35 in good health.

This clone occurred many times. This chain uses TRBV7-9 with TRBJ2-7, with unresolved D. The V gene's germline CDR1 is SEHNR and CDR2 FQNEAQ (reference sequence). Trimming removed 3 bases from V and 7 bases from J, with 10 bases in between. The CDR3 runs to 12 residues. The DNA for the CDR3 is TGTGCCAGCAGCTTCGTCCATCGGGAGCAGTACTTC. Translating it yields CASSFVHREQYF.

This clone was detected only a few times. This chain uses TRBV5-4 with TRBJ2-1; TRBD2 is a possible D gene (5 bases). V was clipped by 1 base and J by 9 bases, with 14 bases between them. Germline V gives CDR1 SGHNT, CDR2 YYREEE (reference sequence). This CDR3 region has 14 residues. As DNA, the CDR3 is TGTGCCAGCAGCTTGCTAGCCGATAGAACTGAGCAGTTCTTC. It is translated as CASSLLADRTEQFF.

The rearrangement links TRBV11-1 to TRBJ2-7; the D gene is possibly TRBD2 (7 bases). The CDR3 loop spans 13 amino acids. Trimming took 3 bases from V and 6 from J, leaving 12 bases between them. Germline V gives CDR1 SGHAT, CDR2 FQDESV (reference sequence). CDR3 in DNA: TGTGCCAGCAGCTTTGCAGGGGAGGGCGAGCAGTACTTC. It translates to CASSFAGEGEQYF.